The rows below give T cell receptor beta chains drawn from one sample of a study of shared clonotypes between healthy human individuals. This table comes from immunoSEQ multiplex PCR, and its TCRdb copy is limited to in-frame clones, with some not included. Here the sample spans about 2.2 million clones, approximately 92% being singletons. Sequenced material: naive CD8+ T cells from PBMCs. All receptors come from a man in his late teens or twenties in good health. Some clones in this sample may be carry-over from other donors' samples. Each CDR3 is given with its conserved first and last residue. The order of the fields is CDR3 protein, CDR3 DNA, D gene, clone size, V gene, J gene. A D gene is named only where the DNA matches it firmly. Clone size is given for some rows only: seen once, a few or many times, or a class if the clone is expanded.

cdr3_aa: CASSPRGGGPEAFF
cdr3_nt: TGTGCCAGCAGTCCCAGGGGGGGAGGACCTGAAGCTTTCTTT
d_call: TRBD1
clone_size: once
v_call: TRBV27
j_call: TRBJ1-1

cdr3_aa: CASSLEGGQPQHF
cdr3_nt: TGCGCCAGCAGCTTGGAAGGGGGACAGCCCCAGCATTTT
d_call: NA
clone_size: NA
v_call: TRBV5-1
j_call: TRBJ1-5

cdr3_aa: CASSQRPARGSSTDTQYF
cdr3_nt: TGTGCCAGCAGCCAACGTCCAGCGAGGGGCTCTAGCACAGATACGCAGTATTTT
d_call: NA
clone_size: NA
v_call: TRBV5-5
j_call: TRBJ2-3

cdr3_aa: CASSQDRASGTDTQYF
cdr3_nt: TGCGCCAGCAGCCAAGATAGGGCTAGCGGGACAGATACGCAGTATTTT
d_call: TRBD2
clone_size: NA
v_call: TRBV4-1
j_call: TRBJ2-3

cdr3_aa: CATSRDPTGGITDTQYF
cdr3_nt: TGTGCCACCAGCAGAGATCCAACAGGGGGCATTACTGATACGCAGTATTTT
d_call: TRBD1
clone_size: NA
v_call: TRBV15
j_call: TRBJ2-3

cdr3_aa: CASSQDVSYGYTF
cdr3_nt: TGCGCCAGCAGCCAAGATGTAAGCTATGGCTACACCTTC
d_call: NA
clone_size: NA
v_call: TRBV4-1
j_call: TRBJ1-2

cdr3_aa: CASTGTLVVYEQYF
cdr3_nt: TGTGCCAGCACCGGGACGCTTGTTGTCTACGAGCAGTACTTC
d_call: NA
clone_size: NA
v_call: TRBV2
j_call: TRBJ2-7

cdr3_aa: CASSLFGGHTEAFF
cdr3_nt: TGCGCCAGCAGCTTGTTCGGGGGGCACACTGAAGCTTTCTTT
d_call: NA
clone_size: NA
v_call: TRBV5-1
j_call: TRBJ1-1

cdr3_aa: CASSTDSSNNEQFF
cdr3_nt: TGTGCCAGCAGCACGGACAGTTCCAACAATGAGCAGTTCTTC
d_call: NA
clone_size: once
v_call: TRBV7-9
j_call: TRBJ2-1

cdr3_aa: CASTWVGGIMNTEAFF
cdr3_nt: TGTGCCAGTACCTGGGTCGGGGGAATCATGAACACTGAAGCTTTCTTT
d_call: NA
clone_size: NA
v_call: TRBV19
j_call: TRBJ1-1

cdr3_aa: CASSRLTSQERDTQYF
cdr3_nt: TGCGCCAGCAGCCGTCTGACTAGCCAAGAGCGAGATACGCAGTATTTT
d_call: TRBD2
clone_size: NA
v_call: TRBV4-3
j_call: TRBJ2-3

cdr3_aa: CATGRAGEQYF
cdr3_nt: TGTGCCACCGGACGGGCCGGTGAGCAGTACTTC
d_call: NA
clone_size: NA
v_call: TRBV15
j_call: TRBJ2-7

cdr3_aa: CASSDGSRTGELFF
cdr3_nt: TGTGCCAGCAGTGACGGGAGCCGTACCGGGGAGCTGTTTTTT
d_call: NA
clone_size: NA
v_call: TRBV6-4
j_call: TRBJ2-2

cdr3_aa: CASSSTQGAYEKLFF
cdr3_nt: TGTGCCAGCAGTTCCACCCAGGGGGCGTATGAAAAACTGTTTTTT
d_call: TRBD1
clone_size: NA
v_call: TRBV6-5
j_call: TRBJ1-4

cdr3_aa: CARGGLGETQYF
cdr3_nt: TGTGCCAGGGGGGGTTTAGGAGAGACCCAGTACTTC
d_call: NA
clone_size: NA
v_call: TRBV19
j_call: TRBJ2-5

cdr3_aa: CASSFRQGSSYEQYF
cdr3_nt: TGTGCCAGCAGCTTTCGCCAGGGCTCCTCCTACGAGCAGTACTTC
d_call: NA
clone_size: NA
v_call: TRBV13
j_call: TRBJ2-7

cdr3_aa: CASSLDGGNTIYF
cdr3_nt: TGCGCCAGCAGCCTAGACGGTGGAAACACCATATATTTT
d_call: NA
clone_size: NA
v_call: TRBV5-1
j_call: TRBJ1-3

cdr3_aa: CASTSRQGSRNEQFF
cdr3_nt: TGTGCCAGTACCAGTAGACAGGGATCGCGCAATGAGCAGTTCTTC
d_call: TRBD1
clone_size: NA
v_call: TRBV19
j_call: TRBJ2-1

cdr3_aa: CSVLRSGNTIYF
cdr3_nt: TGCAGCGTCCTACGATCTGGAAACACCATATATTTT
d_call: NA
clone_size: NA
v_call: TRBV29-1
j_call: TRBJ1-3

cdr3_aa: CASSPGTIYEQYF
cdr3_nt: TGCGCCAGCAGCCCTGGGACAATCTACGAGCAGTACTTC
d_call: NA
clone_size: NA
v_call: TRBV5-1
j_call: TRBJ2-7

cdr3_aa: CASSLSGISNQPQHF
cdr3_nt: TGTGCCAGCAGCTTATCGGGGATCAGCAATCAGCCCCAGCATTTT
d_call: NA
clone_size: once
v_call: TRBV7-9
j_call: TRBJ1-5

cdr3_aa: CASSDRTEVNIQYF
cdr3_nt: TGCGCCAGCAGTGACCGGACAGAAGTAAACATTCAGTACTTC
d_call: NA
clone_size: NA
v_call: TRBV10-2
j_call: TRBJ2-4

cdr3_aa: CASNRDPREQYF
cdr3_nt: TGTGCCAGTAACCGGGACCCCCGGGAGCAGTACTTC
d_call: NA
clone_size: NA
v_call: TRBV19
j_call: TRBJ2-7

cdr3_aa: CASSLGTFMEGNQPQHF
cdr3_nt: TGTGCCAGTTCCCTGGGGACGTTCATGGAGGGCAATCAGCCCCAGCATTTT
d_call: NA
clone_size: NA
v_call: TRBV19
j_call: TRBJ1-5

cdr3_aa: CASCPPGNLGNQPQHF
cdr3_nt: TGTGCCAGTTGCCCCCCCGGGAATCTGGGCAATCAGCCCCAGCATTTT
d_call: NA
clone_size: NA
v_call: TRBV27
j_call: TRBJ1-5

cdr3_aa: CASRGQVYYEQFF
cdr3_nt: TGTGCCAGTAGGGGACAGGTTTACTATGAGCAGTTCTTC
d_call: TRBD1
clone_size: NA
v_call: TRBV19
j_call: TRBJ2-1

cdr3_aa: CASSLAGGPHDTQYF
cdr3_nt: TGTGCCAGCAGCTTGGCAGGGGGTCCACATGATACGCAGTATTTT
d_call: TRBD1
clone_size: NA
v_call: TRBV5-6
j_call: TRBJ2-3

cdr3_aa: CATYLGDRGTGELFF
cdr3_nt: TGTGCCACCTACCTCGGGGACAGGGGTACCGGGGAGCTGTTTTTT
d_call: TRBD1
clone_size: NA
v_call: TRBV9
j_call: TRBJ2-2

cdr3_aa: CASSYSGSYYNEQFF
cdr3_nt: TGTGCCAGCAGTTATAGCGGGAGCTACTACAATGAGCAGTTCTTC
d_call: TRBD2
clone_size: NA
v_call: TRBV6-6
j_call: TRBJ2-1

cdr3_aa: CASSAQGAKETQYF
cdr3_nt: TGTGCCAGCAGCGCCCAGGGGGCTAAGGAGACCCAGTACTTC
d_call: TRBD1
clone_size: NA
v_call: TRBV7-9
j_call: TRBJ2-5

cdr3_aa: CASSGGLAGWMGDTQYF
cdr3_nt: TGTGCCAGCAGCGGGGGACTAGCGGGATGGATGGGAGATACGCAGTATTTT
d_call: TRBD2
clone_size: NA
v_call: TRBV9
j_call: TRBJ2-3

cdr3_aa: CASSHYRGQDLGEQYF
cdr3_nt: TGTGCCAGCAGCCACTACAGGGGGCAGGATCTTGGCGAGCAGTACTTC
d_call: TRBD1
clone_size: NA
v_call: TRBV5-4
j_call: TRBJ2-7

cdr3_aa: CASSLTGSYETQYF
cdr3_nt: TGTGCCAGCAGCTTGACAGGGTCGTATGAGACCCAGTACTTC
d_call: TRBD1
clone_size: NA
v_call: TRBV7-2
j_call: TRBJ2-5

cdr3_aa: CASSLGGGGGNEQFF
cdr3_nt: TGTGCCAGCAGCTTAGGCGGCGGAGGCGGAAATGAGCAGTTCTTC
d_call: NA
clone_size: NA
v_call: TRBV11-3
j_call: TRBJ2-1

cdr3_aa: CASRLGGTQYF
cdr3_nt: TGTGCCAGCAGGCTGGGAGGTACGCAGTATTTT
d_call: NA
clone_size: NA
v_call: TRBV27
j_call: TRBJ2-3

cdr3_aa: CASRGGGGSYEQYF
cdr3_nt: TGTGCCAGCAGGGGAGGCGGGGGCTCCTACGAGCAGTACTTC
d_call: TRBD2
clone_size: NA
v_call: TRBV7-9
j_call: TRBJ2-7

cdr3_aa: CASSLTGANTEAFF
cdr3_nt: TGTGCCAGCAGTTTGACCGGGGCGAACACTGAAGCTTTCTTT
d_call: NA
clone_size: NA
v_call: TRBV27
j_call: TRBJ1-1

cdr3_aa: CAVRSGNTIYF
cdr3_nt: TGTGCCGTCCGCTCTGGAAACACCATATATTTT
d_call: NA
clone_size: NA
v_call: TRBV7-2
j_call: TRBJ1-3

cdr3_aa: CSATLWGVDYGYTF
cdr3_nt: TGCAGCGCCACTCTATGGGGGGTGGACTATGGCTACACCTTC
d_call: NA
clone_size: NA
v_call: TRBV29-1
j_call: TRBJ1-2

cdr3_aa: CASSLDMGPAKNIQYF
cdr3_nt: TGTGCCAGCAGTTTAGATATGGGACCAGCCAAAAACATTCAGTACTTC
d_call: NA
clone_size: NA
v_call: TRBV28
j_call: TRBJ2-4

cdr3_aa: CASSLLGGGLHEQYF
cdr3_nt: TGTGCCAGCAGTTTATTAGGGGGAGGGCTGCACGAGCAGTACTTC
d_call: NA
clone_size: NA
v_call: TRBV27
j_call: TRBJ2-7

cdr3_aa: CAISNSSGANVLTF
cdr3_nt: TGTGCCATCAGTAACAGCTCTGGGGCCAACGTCCTGACTTTC
d_call: NA
clone_size: once
v_call: TRBV10-3
j_call: TRBJ2-6

cdr3_aa: CASSFGTENEQFF
cdr3_nt: TGTGCCAGCAGCTTCGGGACCGAGAATGAGCAGTTCTTC
d_call: NA
clone_size: NA
v_call: TRBV11-2
j_call: TRBJ2-1

cdr3_aa: CASSWSGNGYTF
cdr3_nt: TGTGCCAGCAGTTGGTCGGGAAATGGCTACACCTTC
d_call: NA
clone_size: once
v_call: TRBV2
j_call: TRBJ1-2

cdr3_aa: CASSLPLSGFYEQYF
cdr3_nt: TGTGCCAGCAGCCTACCCCTTAGCGGGTTCTACGAGCAGTACTTC
d_call: TRBD2
clone_size: NA
v_call: TRBV7-9
j_call: TRBJ2-7

cdr3_aa: CASSHGVRGYEQYF
cdr3_nt: TGTGCCAGCAGCCACGGGGTCAGGGGCTACGAGCAGTACTTC
d_call: NA
clone_size: NA
v_call: TRBV16
j_call: TRBJ2-7

cdr3_aa: CASSFTGGWGNQPQHF
cdr3_nt: TGTGCCAGCAGTTTTACAGGGGGCTGGGGCAATCAGCCCCAGCATTTT
d_call: TRBD1
clone_size: NA
v_call: TRBV27
j_call: TRBJ1-5

cdr3_aa: CASSGQGGQPQHF
cdr3_nt: TGTGCCAGCAGTGGTCAGGGTGGCCAGCCCCAGCATTTT
d_call: NA
clone_size: once
v_call: TRBV27
j_call: TRBJ1-5

cdr3_aa: CAWSGGLAEISGSRETQYF
cdr3_nt: TGTGCCTGGAGCGGCGGACTAGCGGAGATATCCGGGTCCAGGGAGACCCAGTACTTC
d_call: TRBD2
clone_size: NA
v_call: TRBV30
j_call: TRBJ2-5

cdr3_aa: CASSLRGEATNEKLFF
cdr3_nt: TGTGCCAGCAGTTTGCGGGGGGAGGCAACTAATGAAAAACTGTTTTTT
d_call: NA
clone_size: NA
v_call: TRBV28
j_call: TRBJ1-4